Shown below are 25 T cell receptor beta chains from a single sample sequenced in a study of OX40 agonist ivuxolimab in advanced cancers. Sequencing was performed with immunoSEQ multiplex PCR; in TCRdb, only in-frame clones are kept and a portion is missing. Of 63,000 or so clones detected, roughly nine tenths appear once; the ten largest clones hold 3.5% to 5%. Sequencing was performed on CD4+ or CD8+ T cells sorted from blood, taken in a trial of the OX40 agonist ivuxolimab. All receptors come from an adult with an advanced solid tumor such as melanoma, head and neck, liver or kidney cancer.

CDR3 coding DNA: TGTGCCAGCAGAGGACAGGGGGCAAGCAATCAGCCCCAGCATTTT. Translated: CASRGQGASNQPQHF. This chain joins TRBV28 and TRBJ1-5; 11 nucleotides align to TRBD1. Germline V gene data show CDR1 as MDHEN and CDR2 as SYDVKM. The CDR3 runs 15 residues. The V gene end was trimmed by 6 bases and the J gene end by 1 base; junction bases not matched to a gene: 2.

The CDR3 coding sequence is TGTGCCAGCAGTTGGGGCACAGATACGCAGTATTTT. Translation gives CASSWGTDTQYF. The genes are TRBV28 and TRBJ2-3, with unresolved D. The CDR3 spans 12 residues. Trimming removed 4 bases at V and 1 base at J, with 3 bases between. Germline V gives CDR1 MDHEN, CDR2 SYDVKM.

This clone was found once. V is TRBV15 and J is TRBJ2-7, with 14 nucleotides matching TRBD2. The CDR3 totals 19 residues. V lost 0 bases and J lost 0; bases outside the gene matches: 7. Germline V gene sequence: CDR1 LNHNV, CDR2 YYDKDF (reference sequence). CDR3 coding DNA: TGTGCCACCAGCAGAGATCAGGGACTAGCGGGGGCCGGCTCCTACGAGCAGTACTTC. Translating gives CATSRDQGLAGAGSYEQYF.

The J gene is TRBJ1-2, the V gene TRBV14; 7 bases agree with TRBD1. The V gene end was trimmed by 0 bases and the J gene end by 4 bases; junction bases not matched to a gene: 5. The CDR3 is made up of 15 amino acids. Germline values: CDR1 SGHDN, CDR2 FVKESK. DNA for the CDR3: TGTGCCAGCAGCCAAGAGGGACAGAGCCTCTATGGCTACACCTTC. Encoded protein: CASSQEGQSLYGYTF.

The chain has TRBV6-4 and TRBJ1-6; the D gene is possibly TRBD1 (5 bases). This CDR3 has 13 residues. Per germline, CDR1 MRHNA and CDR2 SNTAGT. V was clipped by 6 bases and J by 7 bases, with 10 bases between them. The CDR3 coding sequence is TGTGCCAGCAGCGGACAAGCCAATTCACCCCTCCACTTT. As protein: CASSGQANSPLHF.

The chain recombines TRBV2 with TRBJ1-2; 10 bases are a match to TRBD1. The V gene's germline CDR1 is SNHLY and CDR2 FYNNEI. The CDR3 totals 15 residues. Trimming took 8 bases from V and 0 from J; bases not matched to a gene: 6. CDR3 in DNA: TGTGCCAGCGAGGGACAGGGGACCACTAACTATGGCTACACCTTC. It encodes CASEGQGTTNYGYTF.

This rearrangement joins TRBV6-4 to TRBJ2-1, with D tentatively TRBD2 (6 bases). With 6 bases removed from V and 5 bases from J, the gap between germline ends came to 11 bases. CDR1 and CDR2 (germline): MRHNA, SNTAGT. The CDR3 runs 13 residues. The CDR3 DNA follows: TGTGCCAGCAGCCTGGGACTGAACAATGAGCAGTTCTTC. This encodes CASSLGLNNEQFF.

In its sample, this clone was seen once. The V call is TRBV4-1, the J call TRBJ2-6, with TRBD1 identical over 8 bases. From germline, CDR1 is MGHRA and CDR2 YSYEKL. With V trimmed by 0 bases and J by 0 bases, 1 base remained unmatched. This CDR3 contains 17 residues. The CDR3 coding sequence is TGCGCCAGCAGCCAAGACACAGGGGGCTCTGGGGCCAACGTCCTGACTTTC. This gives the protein CASSQDTGGSGANVLTF.

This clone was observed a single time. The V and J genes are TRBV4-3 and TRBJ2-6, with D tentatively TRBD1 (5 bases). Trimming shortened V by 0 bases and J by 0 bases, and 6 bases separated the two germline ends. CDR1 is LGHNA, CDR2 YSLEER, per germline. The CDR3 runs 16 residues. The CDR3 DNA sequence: TGCGCCAGCAGCCAAGATAGGGGCTCTGGGGCCAACGTCCTGACTTTC. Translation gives CASSQDRGSGANVLTF.

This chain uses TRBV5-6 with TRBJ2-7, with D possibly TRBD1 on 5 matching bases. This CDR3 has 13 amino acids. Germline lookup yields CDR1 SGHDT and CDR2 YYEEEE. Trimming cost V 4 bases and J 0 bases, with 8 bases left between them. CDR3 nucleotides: TGTGCCAGCAGCCCGACAGTCTCCTACGAGCAGTACTTC. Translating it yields CASSPTVSYEQYF.

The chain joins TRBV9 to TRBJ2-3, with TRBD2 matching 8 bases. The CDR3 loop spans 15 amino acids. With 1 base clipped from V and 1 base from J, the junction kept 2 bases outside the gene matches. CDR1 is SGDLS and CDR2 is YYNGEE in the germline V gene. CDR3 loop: CASSVRAGGTDTQYF. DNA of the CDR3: TGTGCCAGCAGCGTACGAGCGGGAGGCACAGATACGCAGTATTTT.

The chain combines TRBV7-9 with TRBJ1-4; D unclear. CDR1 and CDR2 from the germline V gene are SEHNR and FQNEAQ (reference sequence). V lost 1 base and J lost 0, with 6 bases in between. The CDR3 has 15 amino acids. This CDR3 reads CASSLGRATNEKLFF. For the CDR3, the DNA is TGTGCCAGCAGCTTAGGACGAGCAACTAATGAAAAACTGTTTTTT. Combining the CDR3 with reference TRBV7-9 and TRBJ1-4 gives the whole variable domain DTGVSQNPRHKITKRGQNVTFRCDPISEHNRLYWYRQTLGQGPEFLTYFQNEAQLEKSRLLSDRFSAERPKGSFSTLEIQRTEQGDSAMYLCASSLGRATNEKLFFGSGTQLSVL.

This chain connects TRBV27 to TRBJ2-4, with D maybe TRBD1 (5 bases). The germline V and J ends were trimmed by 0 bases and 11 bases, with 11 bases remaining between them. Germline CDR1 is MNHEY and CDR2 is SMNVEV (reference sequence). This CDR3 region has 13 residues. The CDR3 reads CASSLSTGSLQYF. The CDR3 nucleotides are TGTGCCAGCAGTTTATCCACAGGTTCCCTTCAGTACTTC.

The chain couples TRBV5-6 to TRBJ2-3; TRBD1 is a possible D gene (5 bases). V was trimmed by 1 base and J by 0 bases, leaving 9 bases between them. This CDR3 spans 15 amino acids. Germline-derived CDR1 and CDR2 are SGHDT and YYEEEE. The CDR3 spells CASSLRQGSTDTQYF. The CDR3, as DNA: TGTGCCAGCAGCTTGCGTCAGGGTAGCACAGATACGCAGTATTTT.

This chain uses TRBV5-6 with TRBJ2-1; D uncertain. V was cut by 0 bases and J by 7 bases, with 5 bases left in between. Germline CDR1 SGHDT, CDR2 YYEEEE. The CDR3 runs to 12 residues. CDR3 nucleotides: TGTGCCAGCAGCTTGGGGGGTAATGAGCAGTTCTTC. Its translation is CASSLGGNEQFF.

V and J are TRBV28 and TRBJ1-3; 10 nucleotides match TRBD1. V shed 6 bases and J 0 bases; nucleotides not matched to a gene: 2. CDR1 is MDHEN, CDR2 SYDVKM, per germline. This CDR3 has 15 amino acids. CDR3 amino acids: CASRRTGGSGNTIYF. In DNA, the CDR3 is TGTGCCAGCAGGAGGACAGGGGGCTCTGGAAACACCATATATTTT.

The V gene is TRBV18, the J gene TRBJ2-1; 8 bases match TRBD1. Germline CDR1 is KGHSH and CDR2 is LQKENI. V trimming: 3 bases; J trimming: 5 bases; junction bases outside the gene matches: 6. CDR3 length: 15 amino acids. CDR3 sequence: CASSPGQGRHNEQFF. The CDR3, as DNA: TGTGCCAGCTCACCTGGACAGGGCAGGCACAATGAGCAGTTCTTC. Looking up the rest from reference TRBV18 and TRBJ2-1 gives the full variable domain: NAGVMQNPRHLVRRRGQEARLRCSPMKGHSHVYWYRQLPEEGLKFMVYLQKENIIDESGMPKERFSAEFPKEGPSILRIQQVVRGDSAAYFCASSPGQGRHNEQFFGPGTRLTVL.

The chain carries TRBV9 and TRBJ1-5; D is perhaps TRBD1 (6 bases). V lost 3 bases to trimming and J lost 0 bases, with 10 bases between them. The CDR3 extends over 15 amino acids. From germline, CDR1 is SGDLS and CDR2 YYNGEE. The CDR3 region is CASSETGNSNQPQHF. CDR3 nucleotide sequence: TGTGCCAGCAGCGAAACAGGGAATAGCAATCAGCCCCAGCATTTT. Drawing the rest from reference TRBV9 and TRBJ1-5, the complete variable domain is DSGVTQTPKHLITATGQRVTLRCSPRSGDLSVYWYQQSLDQGLQFLIQYYNGEERAKGNILERFSAQQFPDLHSELNLSSLELGDSALYFCASSETGNSNQPQHFGDGTRLSIL.

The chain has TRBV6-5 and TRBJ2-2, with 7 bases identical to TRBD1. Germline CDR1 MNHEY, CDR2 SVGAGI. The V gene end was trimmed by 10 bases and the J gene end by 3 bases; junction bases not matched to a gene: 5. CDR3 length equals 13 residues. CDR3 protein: CATLTGYTGELFF. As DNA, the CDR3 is TGTGCCACCCTGACAGGGTACACCGGGGAGCTGTTTTTT.

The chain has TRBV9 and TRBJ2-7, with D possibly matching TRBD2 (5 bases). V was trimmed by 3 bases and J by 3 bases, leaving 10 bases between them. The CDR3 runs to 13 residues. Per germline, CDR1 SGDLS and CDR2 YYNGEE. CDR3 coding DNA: TGTGCCAGCAGCGGACTCGGAGGCTACGAGCAGTACTTC. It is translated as CASSGLGGYEQYF.

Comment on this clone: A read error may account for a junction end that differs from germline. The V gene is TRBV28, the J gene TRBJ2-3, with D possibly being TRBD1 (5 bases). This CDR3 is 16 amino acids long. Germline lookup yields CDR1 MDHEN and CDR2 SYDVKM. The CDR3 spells CASSPTQTRGTDTQYF. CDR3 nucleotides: TGTGCCAGCAGCCCAACCCAGACAAGGGGTACAGATACTCAGTATTTT.

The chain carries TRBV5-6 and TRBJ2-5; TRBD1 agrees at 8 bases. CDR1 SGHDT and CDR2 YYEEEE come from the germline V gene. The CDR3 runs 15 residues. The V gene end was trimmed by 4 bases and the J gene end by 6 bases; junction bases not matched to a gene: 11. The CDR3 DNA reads TGTGCCAGCAGCCTAGACAGGGGAAACATGAAGACCCAGTACTTC. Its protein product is CASSLDRGNMKTQYF.

The CDR3 region has the DNA TGTGCCAGCAGCTCAGGTCTGGGATACGGAGAGACCCAGTACTTC. It specifies CASSSGLGYGETQYF. This chain joins TRBV7-3 and TRBJ2-5, with D uncertain. Germline V gene data show CDR1 as SGHTA and CDR2 as FQGTGA. The CDR3 spans 15 residues. V was trimmed by 4 bases and J by 4 bases, leaving 16 bases between them.

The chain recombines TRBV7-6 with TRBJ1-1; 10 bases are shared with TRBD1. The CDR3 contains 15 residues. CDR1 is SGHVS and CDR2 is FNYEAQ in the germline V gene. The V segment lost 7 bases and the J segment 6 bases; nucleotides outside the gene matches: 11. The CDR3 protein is CASIPDRGLSAEAFF. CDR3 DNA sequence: TGTGCCAGCATCCCCGACAGGGGGCTTTCTGCTGAAGCTTTCTTT.

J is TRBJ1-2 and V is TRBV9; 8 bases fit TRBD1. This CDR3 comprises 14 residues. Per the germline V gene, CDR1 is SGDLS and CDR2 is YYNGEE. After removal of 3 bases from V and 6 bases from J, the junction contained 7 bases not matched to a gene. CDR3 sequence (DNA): TGTGCCAGCAGCGATTATGGACAGGGTAATGGCTACACCTTC. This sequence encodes CASSDYGQGNGYTF.